The clone carrying this T cell receptor beta chain was observed a handful of times. Antigen: not known. The junction shows a germline mismatch at one end, possibly a read error. The entry originates in a study of blood T cells in healthy people across ages. Overall study results and limits: Donors of long life had a larger count of naive CD4+ cells and greater diversity than aged donors.

The CDR3 runs 14 residues. CDR1 is MNHEY and CDR2 is SMNVEV in the germline V gene (reference sequence). Then a second PCR, running roughly 7 to 11 cycles, was carried out with a sample-barcoded 5' primer and a J-beta primer mix. Each cDNA was tagged by a template-switch adaptor containing 12 random nucleotides. TCRdb re-called the 5' RACE reads through MiXCR, storing one row per CDR3 protein. The sample comprises fewer than 2 million distinct CDR3 sequences, about two fifths of which are singletons, and more than 20% rests with the top ten. The chain couples TRBV27 to TRBJ2-1; unclear D gene. This TCR derives from a human donor in good health. Sequencing used blood. CDR3 DNA: TGTGCTAGCAGTTTACGTCCACGTTTTATGGCCCAGTTCTTC. The encoded protein is CASSLRPRFMAQFF.